The T cell receptor (beta chain) described here comes from a study of blood T cell repertoires in COVID-19. This CDR3 has 17 residues. Germline V gene sequence: CDR1 WSHSY, CDR2 SAAADI. Trimming shortened V by 6 bases and J by 1 base, and 19 bases separated the two germline ends. Data came from immunoSEQ multiplex PCR; TCRdb stores just in-frame clones and leaves some out. Seen here are a few hundred thousand clones, about 79% observed once, and the top ten hold about 13%. The chain recombines TRBV10-2 with TRBJ2-1, with TRBD2 as a possible D gene (6 bases). This sequence was found in a human donor in a cohort sampled during active COVID-19. Sequenced: peripheral blood. The CDR3 DNA reads as TGCGCCAGCAGCCCCACCCCCGGGAGTTTGTCCTACAATGAGCAGTTCTTC. Protein sequence: CASSPTPGSLSYNEQFF.